A single sample gave rise to the 7 T cell receptor beta chains below, sequenced in a study of blood T cells in healthy people across ages. Primed by a sample-barcoded 5' primer and a J-beta primer mix, a second PCR proceeded for about 7 to 11 cycles. Each CDR3 protein is one row after TCRdb ran MiXCR on the 5' RACE reads. The top ten hold roughly 10% of the sample, which has 900,000 to 950,000 distinct CDR3 sequences, roughly 28% seen once. The sample was also linked to a second study, of T cells of mothers and their children.

Sequencing was done on a sample of blood. Source of these receptors: a middle-aged woman in good health.

The CDR3 sequence: CASSSDSRGRDTEAFF. In DNA form, the CDR3 reads TGTGCCAGCAGCAGCGACAGCAGAGGGAGAGACACTGAAGCTTTCTTT. The chain uses TRBV3-1 and TRBJ1-1, with a possible D match to TRBD1 (5 bases). Deletions cut 5 bases from V and 3 bases from J, with 19 bases between. The CDR3 is 16 residues long. The germline V gene encodes CDR1 LGHDT and CDR2 YNNKEL (reference sequence). The full variable domain, completed using reference TRBV3-1 and TRBJ1-1, is DTAVSQTPKYLVTQMGNDKSIKCEQNLGHDTMYWYKQDSKKFLKIMFSYNNKELIINETVPNRFSPKSPDKAHLNLHINSLELGDSAVYFCASSSDSRGRDTEAFFGQGTRLTVV.

This clonotype turned up a few times. CDR3 sequence: CASSLDGVRPQHF. In DNA form, the CDR3 reads TGTGCCAGCAGCTTAGACGGAGTGAGACCCCAGCATTTT. The chain links TRBV6-5 to TRBJ1-5; no definite D call. The germline V and J ends were trimmed by 6 bases and 10 bases, with 16 bases remaining between them. The CDR3 extends over 13 amino acids. Germline V gene data show CDR1 as MNHEY and CDR2 as SVGAGI.

In its sample, this clonotype was seen many times. The chain joins TRBV7-9 to TRBJ2-3; possibly TRBD1 for D (5 bases). Per the germline V gene, CDR1 is SEHNR and CDR2 is FQNEAQ (reference sequence). CDR3 length: 15 amino acids. V lost 5 bases and J lost 2, with 14 bases in between. The CDR3 sequence is CASSPRLGLTDTQYF. CDR3 DNA sequence: TGTGCCAGCAGCCCCCGGCTGGGGCTCACAGATACGCAGTATTTT.

The V and J genes are TRBV5-4 and TRBJ2-3; D unclear. Per the germline V gene, CDR1 is SGHNT and CDR2 is YYREEE (reference sequence). This CDR3 contains 15 residues. Trimming shortened V by 4 bases and J by 5 bases, and 17 bases separated the two germline ends. CDR3 loop: CASSATGRQVDTQYF. CDR3 coding DNA: TGTGCCAGCAGCGCCACCGGTAGGCAAGTAGATACGCAGTATTTT.

This clonotype has a count of ten or more. V usage is TRBV6-5 and J usage is TRBJ2-7, with D unclear. The CDR3 runs 14 residues. From germline, CDR1 is MNHEY and CDR2 SVGAGI. Trimming stripped 0 bases from V and 3 bases from J, with 9 bases between. In nucleotides, the CDR3 is TGTGCCAGCAGTTACTCGACTGGGGTCTACGAGCAGTACTTC. Its protein is CASSYSTGVYEQYF.

This chain uses TRBV12-3 or TRBV12-4 with TRBJ1-5; 7 nucleotides match TRBD1. Trimming cost V 5 bases and J 0 bases; bases outside gene matches: 13. The CDR3 spans 18 residues. The CDR3 reads CASSTHLRGRYSNQPQHF. The CDR3 DNA sequence: TGTGCCAGCAGTACTCACCTCAGGGGGAGGTATAGCAATCAGCCCCAGCATTTT.

V and J are TRBV7-9 and TRBJ1-2; TRBD1 matches 7 bases. The CDR3 is made up of 14 amino acids. V was pared by 5 bases and J by 8 bases, with 11 bases of the junction left unmatched. Germline CDR1 reads SEHNR; CDR2 reads FQNEAQ (reference sequence). The CDR3 region has the DNA TGTGCCAGCAGCCCCGACAGGGTTCTTGGCGGCTACACCTTC. This encodes CASSPDRVLGGYTF.